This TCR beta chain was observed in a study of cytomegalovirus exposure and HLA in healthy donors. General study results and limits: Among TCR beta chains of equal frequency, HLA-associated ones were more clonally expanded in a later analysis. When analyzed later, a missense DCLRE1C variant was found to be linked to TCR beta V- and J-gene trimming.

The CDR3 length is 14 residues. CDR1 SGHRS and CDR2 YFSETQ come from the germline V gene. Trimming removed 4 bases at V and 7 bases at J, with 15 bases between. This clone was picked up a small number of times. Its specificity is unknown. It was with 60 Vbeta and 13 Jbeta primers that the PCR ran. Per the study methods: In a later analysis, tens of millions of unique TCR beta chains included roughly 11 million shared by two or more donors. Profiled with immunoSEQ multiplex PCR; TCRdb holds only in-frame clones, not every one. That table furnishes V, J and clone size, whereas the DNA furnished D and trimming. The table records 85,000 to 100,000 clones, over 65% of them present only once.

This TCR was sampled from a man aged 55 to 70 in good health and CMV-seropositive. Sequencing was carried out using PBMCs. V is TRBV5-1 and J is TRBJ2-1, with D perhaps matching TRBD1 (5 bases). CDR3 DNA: TGCGCCAGCAGCGGTAGGGCAGGGTTGAATGAGCAGTTCTTC. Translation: CASSGRAGLNEQFF.